Shown below are 32 T cell receptor beta chains from a single sample sequenced in a study of blood T cell repertoires in COVID-19. Method: immunoSEQ multiplex PCR; TCRdb's copy keeps in-frame clones and lacks some. The sample records fewer than 450,000 clones, 90% being singletons. Specimen: PBMCs or T cells enriched from blood (not recorded which). All receptors come from a man between 18 and 35 years old who had recovered from COVID-19.

In DNA form, the CDR3 reads TGTGCCACCAGCGGCGGGACGGTGGATGGCTACACCTTC. Its protein is CATSGGTVDGYTF. The chain is built from TRBV15 and TRBJ1-2; a weak D match, TRBD1 (5 bases). The CDR3 runs 13 residues. Germline V CDR1 and CDR2: LNHNV, YYDKDF (reference sequence). Between the trimmed V and J ends, which lost 5 bases and 6 bases, there was a span of 13 bases.

The rearrangement joins TRBV11-3 to TRBJ2-3; 10 bases fit TRBD2. V shed 4 bases and J 4 bases; nucleotides not matched to a gene: 5. CDR3 length: 15 residues. Germline CDR1 reads SGHNT; CDR2 reads YENEEA. In DNA form, the CDR3 reads TGTGCCAGCAGCTCGAGCGGGGGGGCCGCAGATACGCAGTATTTT. This translates into CASSSSGGAADTQYF.

The chain employs TRBV18 and TRBJ1-2; 11 positions agree with TRBD1. The J segment lost 4 bases and the V segment lost 3 bases, leaving 4 bases of the junction unmatched. The germline V gene has CDR1 KGHSH and CDR2 LQKENI. There are 15 residues in the CDR3. The CDR3 sequence: CASSPYGTGGYGYTF. CDR3 bases: TGTGCCAGCTCACCGTATGGGACAGGGGGCTATGGCTACACCTTC.

The V gene is TRBV10-1, the J gene TRBJ2-1; TRBD2 is a possible D gene (5 bases). This CDR3 has 13 residues. Trimming removed 2 bases from V and 4 bases from J, with 6 bases in between. Germline CDR1 and CDR2: WNHNN and SYGVQD (reference sequence). The CDR3 DNA follows: TGCGCCAGCAGTGAGGGACTTTACAATGAGCAGTTCTTC. Encoded protein: CASSEGLYNEQFF.

CDR3 protein: CAWDPGQETQYF. The CDR3 coding sequence is TGTGCCTGGGACCCGGGGCAAGAGACCCAGTACTTC. V gene TRBV30 combines with J gene TRBJ2-5; possibly TRBD2 for D (5 bases). This CDR3 is 12 amino acids long. Germline values: CDR1 GTSNPN, CDR2 SVGIG (reference sequence). Trimming took 5 bases from V and 2 from J, leaving 9 bases between them.

This chain connects TRBV28 to TRBJ1-4; D possibly corresponds to TRBD1 (5 bases). Germline V lookup: CDR1 MDHEN, CDR2 SYDVKM. Trimming left V 7 bases short and J 9 bases short, with 9 bases between. This CDR3 region has 11 residues. The CDR3 sequence is CASTGVKKLFF. The CDR3 nucleotides are TGTGCCAGCACGGGGGTTAAAAAACTGTTTTTT.

In this sample, this clone turned up once. This chain connects TRBV7-8 to TRBJ1-6; unclear D gene. Trimming pared 1 base from V and 8 bases from J, leaving 12 bases between. CDR1 and CDR2 from the germline V gene are SGHVS and FQNEAQ. This CDR3 comprises 15 residues. This CDR3 reads CASSLVEGVDSPLHF. Here the CDR3 DNA reads TGTGCCAGCAGCTTAGTTGAGGGTGTGGATTCACCCCTCCACTTT.

The CDR3 protein is CAITGTGPYNEQFF. For the CDR3, the DNA is TGTGCCATCACCGGGACTGGGCCCTACAATGAGCAGTTCTTC. The chain links TRBV10-3 to TRBJ2-1, with a possible D match to TRBD2 (6 bases). The CDR3 extends over 14 amino acids. Germline-derived CDR1 and CDR2 are ENHRY and SYGVKD. Between the trimmed V and J ends, which lost 7 bases and 2 bases, there was a span of 12 bases.

The chain links TRBV3-1 (or the pseudogene TRBV3-2) to TRBJ2-7; a possible D gene is TRBD2 (5 bases). The germline V gene has CDR1 LGHDT and CDR2 YNNKEL (reference sequence). V was clipped by 3 bases and J by 5 bases, with 5 bases between them. The CDR3 covers 11 residues. Here the CDR3 DNA reads TGTGCCAGCAGCCACGGGGACGAGCAGTACTTC. It codes for CASSHGDEQYF.

DNA of the CDR3: TGCAGCGTTGAAGATCCCCAACTAGCGGGCGGGTACAATGAGCAGTTCTTC. Its translation: CSVEDPQLAGGYNEQFF. The chain joins TRBV29-1 to TRBJ2-1; 9 bases map to TRBD2. Looked up from germline, CDR1 is SQVTM and CDR2 is ANQGSEA. Trimming cost V 0 bases and J 4 bases; bases outside gene matches: 10. The CDR3 runs 17 residues.

The chain uses TRBV18 and TRBJ1-2; 10 nucleotides line up with TRBD1. J gave up 4 bases and V 3 bases, and 8 bases lay outside the gene matches. This CDR3 spans 16 amino acids. The germline V gene encodes CDR1 KGHSH and CDR2 LQKENI. The chain's CDR3 is CASSPISGQGSYGYTF. The CDR3 nucleotides read TGTGCCAGCTCACCGATTTCGGGACAGGGGAGCTATGGCTACACCTTC.

V is TRBV19 and J is TRBJ2-2; 11 bases line up with TRBD2. CDR3 length: 15 amino acids. After removal of 4 bases from V and 3 bases from J, the junction contained 1 base not matched to a gene. CDR1 and CDR2 from the germline V gene are LNHDA and SQIVND (reference sequence). The CDR3 bases are TGTGCCAGTAGTAGGGGACTAGCGGACACCGGGGAGCTGTTTTTT. Translating it yields CASSRGLADTGELFF.

This rearrangement joins TRBV5-6 to TRBJ1-2, with TRBD1 identical over 9 bases. This CDR3 has 12 residues. Germline lookup yields CDR1 SGHDT and CDR2 YYEEEE. V lost 5 bases, J lost 8 bases, and 4 bases stayed unmatched. CDR3 loop: CASRRTGVGYTF. Written as DNA, the CDR3 is TGTGCCAGCAGAAGGACAGGGGTCGGCTACACCTTC.

This clone came up once. The chain links TRBV6-5 to TRBJ1-5; 9 bases are shared with TRBD1. The CDR3 runs to 15 residues. The ends lost 6 bases at V and 2 bases at J; junction bases unmatched: 5. Germline lookup yields CDR1 MNHEY and CDR2 SVGAGI. CDR3 in amino acids: CASSRGDRGNQPQHF. The CDR3 coding sequence is TGTGCCAGCAGCCGTGGGGACAGGGGCAATCAGCCCCAGCATTTT.

This rearrangement joins TRBV14 to TRBJ2-7, with a weak D call TRBD2 (5 bases). The V and J ends lost 0 bases and 6 bases respectively, with 9 bases between them. Germline lookup yields CDR1 SGHDN and CDR2 FVKESK. The CDR3 covers 13 residues. The DNA for the CDR3 is TGTGCCAGCAGCCAAGATAGGGCGGGCGAGCAGTACTTC. Translated, it gives CASSQDRAGEQYF. The full variable domain, rest sourced from reference TRBV14 and TRBJ2-7, is EAGVTQFPSHSVIEKGQTVTLRCDPISGHDNLYWYRRVMGKEIKFLLHFVKESKQDESGMPNNRFLAERTGGTYSTLKVQPAELEDSGVYFCASSQDRAGEQYFGPGTRLTVT.

The rearrangement joins TRBV12-5 to TRBJ1-1; D possibly corresponds to TRBD1 (5 bases). Trimming took 4 bases from V and 0 from J, leaving 18 bases between them. Germline V gene data show CDR1 as LGHNT and CDR2 as FRNRAP. The CDR3 has 17 amino acids. The CDR3: CASGSRWVGGMNTEAFF. In DNA form, the CDR3 reads TGTGCTAGTGGTTCCCGGTGGGTGGGGGGGATGAACACTGAAGCTTTCTTT.

CDR3 in DNA: TGTGCCAGCAGTTTCCTCCAGCGGAGTAGCACAGATACGCAGTATTTT. It is translated as CASSFLQRSSTDTQYF. This sequence joins TRBV28 and TRBJ2-3; tentative D call: TRBD2 (5 bases). Between the trimmed V and J ends, which lost 3 bases and 0 bases, there was a span of 13 bases. This CDR3 has 16 residues. CDR1 is MDHEN and CDR2 is SYDVKM in the germline V gene.

The J gene is TRBJ2-1, the V gene TRBV6-5, with 8 bases lining up with TRBD2. The CDR3 consists of 16 residues. With V trimmed by 2 bases and J by 5 bases, 8 bases remained unmatched. The germline gives CDR1 MNHEY, CDR2 SVGAGI. The CDR3 is CASSYTPTSVHNEQFF. The CDR3 nucleotides read TGTGCCAGCAGTTACACTCCGACTAGCGTACACAATGAGCAGTTCTTC.

The chain couples TRBV3-1 (or the pseudogene TRBV3-2) to TRBJ1-1, with D perhaps TRBD1 (5 bases). Trimming left V 4 bases short and J 1 base short, with 10 bases between. This CDR3 is built from 14 residues. CDR1 is LGHDT and CDR2 is YNNKEL in the germline V gene (reference sequence). The chain's CDR3 is CASSPHGGNTEAFF. CDR3 nucleotide sequence: TGTGCCAGCAGCCCCCACGGGGGGAACACTGAAGCTTTCTTT.

The rearrangement uses TRBV7-2 and TRBJ1-4; TRBD1 matches at 9 bases. This CDR3 contains 16 residues. Trimming cost V 5 bases and J 7 bases; bases outside gene matches: 11. The germline CDR1 and CDR2 sequences are SGHTA and FQGNSA. In DNA, the CDR3 is TGTGCCAGCAGCCCATACAACAGGGGGCAAATTGAAAAACTGTTTTTT. Protein product: CASSPYNRGQIEKLFF.

V and J are TRBV13 and TRBJ1-1, with D maybe TRBD1 (5 bases). This CDR3 is built from 14 residues. Germline values: CDR1 PRHDT, CDR2 FYEKMQ (reference sequence). V was cut by 5 bases and J by 4 bases, with 14 bases left in between. CDR3 in amino acids: CASSAPPGRTEAFF. CDR3 bases: TGTGCCAGCAGCGCGCCCCCAGGGCGCACTGAAGCTTTCTTT.

This clone was detected only a few times. The chain couples TRBV4-1 to TRBJ1-4; D is unclear. The CDR3 contains 18 residues. Trimming cost V 3 bases and J 0 bases, with 17 bases left between them. CDR1 is MGHRA and CDR2 is YSYEKL in the germline V gene. The CDR3 nucleotides are TGCGCCAGCAGCCAGCAAGAAGGAACAGAGACAACTAATGAAAAACTGTTTTTT. This gives the protein CASSQQEGTETTNEKLFF.

CDR3 nucleotide sequence: TGTGCCAGCAGCCTGGGGGGGGCCAGCGGGGAGCTGTTTTTT. Protein sequence: CASSLGGASGELFF. The V and J genes are TRBV7-2 and TRBJ2-2; D possibly corresponds to TRBD2 (7 bases). Trimming stripped 5 bases from V and 7 bases from J, with 14 bases between. The CDR3 totals 14 residues. Germline values: CDR1 SGHTA, CDR2 FQGNSA. The full variable domain, rest sourced from reference TRBV7-2 and TRBJ2-2, is GAGVSQSPSNKVTEKGKDVELRCDPISGHTALYWYRQSLGQGLEFLIYFQGNSAPDKSGLPSDRFSAERTGGSVSTLTIQRTQQEDSAVYLCASSLGGASGELFFGEGSRLTVL.

This chain links TRBV5-1 with TRBJ1-5; 8 nucleotides align to TRBD1. V lost 1 base, J lost 1 base, and 1 base stayed unmatched. The germline V gene encodes CDR1 SGHRS and CDR2 YFSETQ. CDR3 length: 15 amino acids. The CDR3 DNA reads as TGCGCCAGCAGCTTGCAGGGGGCAAGCAATCAGCCCCAGCATTTT. Amino acid sequence: CASSLQGASNQPQHF.

The genes are TRBV29-1 and TRBJ2-6; D is perhaps TRBD2 (6 bases). Per germline, CDR1 SQVTM and CDR2 ANQGSEA. The V end lost 4 bases, the J end lost 4 bases, and 17 bases lay between the germline ends. This CDR3 has 16 amino acids. In nucleotides, the CDR3 is TGCAGCGTTGCAGGAATTCGGGGGAAGGGGGCCAACGTCCTGACTTTC. This encodes CSVAGIRGKGANVLTF.

This sequence joins TRBV5-4 and TRBJ1-2; tentatively, D is TRBD1 (6 bases). The CDR3 extends over 15 amino acids. The germline V gene has CDR1 SGHNT and CDR2 YYREEE (reference sequence). Trimming cost V 4 bases and J 6 bases, with 19 bases left between them. Here the CDR3 DNA reads TGTGCCAGCAGCCCAAGGGACACCTACTGGGATGGCTACACCTTC. This gives the protein CASSPRDTYWDGYTF.

This chain connects TRBV29-1 to TRBJ1-2; 8 bases are shared with TRBD1. CDR1 and CDR2 (germline): SQVTM, ANQGSEA. Trimming cost V 6 bases and J 1 base; bases outside gene matches: 7. The CDR3 length is 14 residues. The CDR3 bases are TGCAGCGTGGGGACAGGTGGTGGTAACTATGGCTACACCTTC. Translation gives CSVGTGGGNYGYTF.

In DNA form, the CDR3 reads TGTGCCAGCAGCCGTCGCGACACTGAAGCTTTCTTT. Residues: CASSRRDTEAFF. The J gene is TRBJ1-1, the V gene TRBV5-4; D gene ambiguous. Germline-derived CDR1 and CDR2 are SGHNT and YYREEE (reference sequence). V lost 4 bases and J 3 bases, leaving 7 bases between the germline ends. The CDR3 consists of 12 residues.

The CDR3 DNA follows: TGTGCCAGTACCGCCCAGGCCAGGGTCCCCGGGGAGCTGTTTTTT. This sequence encodes CASTAQARVPGELFF. The chain recombines TRBV19 with TRBJ2-2; possibly TRBD1 for D (5 bases). V gave up 7 bases and J gave up 6 bases, with 18 bases separating them. This CDR3 spans 15 amino acids. Germline V gives CDR1 LNHDA, CDR2 SQIVND (reference sequence).

The chain couples TRBV5-6 to TRBJ1-2, with D possibly matching TRBD1 (6 bases). The CDR3 contains 13 residues. Germline V lookup: CDR1 SGHDT, CDR2 YYEEEE. The V gene lost 4 bases and the J gene lost 5 bases, with 12 bases spanning the gap. For the CDR3, the DNA is TGTGCCAGCAGCGGAGACAGGAATTATGGCTACACCTTC. Its translation: CASSGDRNYGYTF.

The chain uses TRBV19 and TRBJ1-6, with no clear D. Trimming removed 6 bases from V and 6 bases from J, with 15 bases in between. There are 15 residues in the CDR3. From germline, CDR1 is LNHDA and CDR2 SQIVND (reference sequence). The CDR3 here is CASRNDRELNSPLHF. CDR3 nucleotides: TGTGCCAGTAGGAACGACCGGGAGCTTAATTCACCCCTCCACTTT.

The chain is built from TRBV30 and TRBJ2-1; D is ambiguous. This CDR3 has 14 residues. Trimming stripped 0 bases from V and 2 bases from J, with 8 bases between. Germline values: CDR1 GTSNPN, CDR2 SVGIG (reference sequence). CDR3 nucleotides: TGTGCCTGGAGTGTCTCTAACGCCTACAATGAGCAGTTCTTC. Protein product: CAWSVSNAYNEQFF.